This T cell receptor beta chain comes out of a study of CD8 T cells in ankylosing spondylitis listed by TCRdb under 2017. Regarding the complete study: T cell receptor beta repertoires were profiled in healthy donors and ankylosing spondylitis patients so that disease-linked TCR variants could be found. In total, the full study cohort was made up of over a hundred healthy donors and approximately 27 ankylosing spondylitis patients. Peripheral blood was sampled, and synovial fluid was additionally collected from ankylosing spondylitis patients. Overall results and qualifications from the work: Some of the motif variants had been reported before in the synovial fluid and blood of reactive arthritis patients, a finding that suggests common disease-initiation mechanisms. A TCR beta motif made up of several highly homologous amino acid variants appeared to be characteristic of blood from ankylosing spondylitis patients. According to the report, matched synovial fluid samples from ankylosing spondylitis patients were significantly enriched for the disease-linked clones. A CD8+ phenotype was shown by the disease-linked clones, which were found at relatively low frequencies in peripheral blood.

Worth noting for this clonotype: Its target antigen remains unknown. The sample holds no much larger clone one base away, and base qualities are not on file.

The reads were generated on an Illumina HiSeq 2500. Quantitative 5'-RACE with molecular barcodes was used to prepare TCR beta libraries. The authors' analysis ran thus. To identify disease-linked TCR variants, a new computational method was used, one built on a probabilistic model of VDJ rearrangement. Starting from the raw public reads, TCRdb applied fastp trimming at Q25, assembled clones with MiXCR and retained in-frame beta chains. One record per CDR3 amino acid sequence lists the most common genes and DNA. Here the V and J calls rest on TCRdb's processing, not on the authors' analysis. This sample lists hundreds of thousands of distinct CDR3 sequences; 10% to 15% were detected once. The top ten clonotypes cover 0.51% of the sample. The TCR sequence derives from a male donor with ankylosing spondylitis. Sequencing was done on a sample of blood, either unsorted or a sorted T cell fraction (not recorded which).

The CDR3 region reads CASSPGTAGGSEKLFF. The bases read TGCGCCAGCAGCCCGGGGACAGCCGGGGGGTCCGAAAAACTGTTTTTT. The V and J genes are TRBV5-1 and TRBJ1-4, with TRBD1 matching 7 junction bases. From cysteine to phenylalanine, the CDR3 is 16 amino acids long. Only CDR3 DNA is held: 48 bases, read in frame from base 1. V has 4 bases trimmed and J has 8 bases trimmed; junction bases matching no gene number 14. The germline V gene encodes CDR1 SGHRS and CDR2 YFSETQ. When the CDR3 is completed using the reference TRBV5-1 and TRBJ1-4 genes on either side, the full variable domain is KAGVTQTPRYLIKTRGQQVTLSCSPISGHRSVSWYQQTPGQGLQFLFEYFSETQRNKGNFPGRFSGRQFSNSRSEMNVSTLELGDSALYLCASSPGTAGGSEKLFFGSGTQLSVL.